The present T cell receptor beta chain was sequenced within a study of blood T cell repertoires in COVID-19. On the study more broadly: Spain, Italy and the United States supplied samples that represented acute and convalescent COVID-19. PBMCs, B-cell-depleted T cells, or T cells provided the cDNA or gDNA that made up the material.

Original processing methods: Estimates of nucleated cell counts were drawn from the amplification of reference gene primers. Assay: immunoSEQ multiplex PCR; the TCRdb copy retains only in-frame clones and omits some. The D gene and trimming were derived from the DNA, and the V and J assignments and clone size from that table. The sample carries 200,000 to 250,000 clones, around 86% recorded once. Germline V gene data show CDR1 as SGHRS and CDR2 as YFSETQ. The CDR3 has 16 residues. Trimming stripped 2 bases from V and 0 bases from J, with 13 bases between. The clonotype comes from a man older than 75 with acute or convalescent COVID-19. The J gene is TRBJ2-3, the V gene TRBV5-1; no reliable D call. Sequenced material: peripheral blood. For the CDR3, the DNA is TGCGCCAGCAGCTTCGAACCTAACCTTAGCACAGATACGCAGTATTTT. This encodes CASSFEPNLSTDTQYF.